This entry describes one TCR beta chain. Its antigen remains undetermined. No base quality information exists; no much larger clone differs at one position. At the junction V is shortened by 0 bases and J by 3 bases, with 6 bases in between. There are 13 amino acids in the CDR3, from cysteine to phenylalanine inclusive. Only CDR3 DNA remains: 39 bases, in frame from the first base. Reading the germline V gene gives CDR1 SGHRS and CDR2 YFSETQ. The sample originates from a study of beta chain features in type 1 diabetes (dated by TCRdb to the late 2010s). Looking at the study overall: No differences in mean age, gender distribution, total cell number or subset yield were found between patients and healthy donors. A total of roughly 100 million sorted cells were examined across all samples, and the number of cells per subset was strongly correlated with RNA yield. Regulatory and stem cell-like memory subsets were isolated from only 8 patients and roughly eight healthy donors, whereas naive and central memory subsets came from all 30 or so donors. In the study, TCRB repertoires of sorted circulating CD4+ T cell subsets from recently diagnosed type 1 diabetes patients were compared with those of matched healthy donors.

The entire isolated RNA was reverse transcribed using the High Capacity cDNA Reverse Transcription Kit, and thus expressed TCRB transcripts were sequenced. Deep immunoSEQ sequencing was performed on naive, central memory and regulatory T cell samples, with an average of around 3.4 million total reads per sample. Sorted cells were lysed in RLT buffer and RNA was extracted with DNase-treated RNeasy Micro or Mini kits, depending on cell number. To prevent cross-contamination, every cell subset was processed on its own, while patient and healthy donor samples were processed together. The immunoSEQ multiplex PCR was used to amplify TCRB sequences from cDNA, yielding 87-bp fragments that span the CDR3 region. Sequencing of the amplicons was performed on the Illumina HiSeq platform. In the original analysis: Synthetic template baselines were used to correct PCR bias computationally, reads within Hamming distance 2 were collapsed, and singletons that could not be merged were discarded. By aligning reads against IMGT, V, D and J genes, CDR3 length, and insertions or deletions at six rearrangement sites were assigned. Within each subset, clonotype counts were normalized to the number of sorted cells before true diversity and Gini coefficients were calculated with the tcR R package. Repertoire sharing was quantified using the overlap coefficient calculated on TCRB nucleotide sequences. Out-of-frame TCRB sequences from naive cells were analyzed to stand in for the pre-selection repertoire. In its TCRdb copy, this immuneACCESS table keeps in-frame sequences only and misses some clones. Where compared with another copy, unresolved V genes explain less than half of these, and the others have no known cause. V and J calls plus clone size are reproduced from that table; the DNA served to infer D and trimming. The sample has some 240,000 clones on record, more than 15% of them singletons. About 0.078% of the sample is in the top ten clones.

Each donor gave one peripheral blood draw, averaging approximately 110 mL, which was collected into heparinised tubes. Using a panel that included CD45RO, CCR7, CD25, CD127, CD95 and CD27, naive, central memory, regulatory and stem cell-like memory CD4+ T cells were sorted on a BD FACSAria II. Purity was above 98% for every sorted population. PBMCs were isolated right away by Lymphoprep density gradient centrifugation and were stained directly, without culture. Samples were stained and sorted in pairs, with one healthy donor and one patient per experiment, so that batch effects were minimized. Summary of the overall study and its limitations: Type 1 diabetes patients showed a moderate but significant shortening of TCRB CDR3 length in all four CD4+ subsets. Because cDNA rather than genomic DNA was sequenced, highly expressing activated cells could have been over-represented, although no difference in activation and CD3 levels was found between groups. At VDJ recombination sites, patients with type 1 diabetes made fewer insertions and deleted more nucleotides, a pattern implying thymic rearrangement abnormalities. The naive, central memory and regulatory TCRB repertoires appeared to resemble one another more closely among patients than among healthy donors. Only small numbers of individuals were included in the HLA sub-analyses, which left unresolved whether HLA type had any influence on TCRB rearrangement. PCR may preferentially amplify shorter templates, but because patient and control samples were amplified and corrected together, any resulting skew would affect both groups equally.

Sequencing was done on a sample of naive CD4+ T cells from blood. The cell subset or site label corresponds to: true naive CD4+ T cells. The rearrangement joined TRBV5-1 to TRBJ2-5, with no confident D gene call. The clonotype originates from a man aged 25-40 years with type 1 diabetes. The sequenced DNA: TGCGCCAGCAGCTTGGACGTCAAAGAGACCCAGTACTTC. This translates into CASSLDVKETQYF.